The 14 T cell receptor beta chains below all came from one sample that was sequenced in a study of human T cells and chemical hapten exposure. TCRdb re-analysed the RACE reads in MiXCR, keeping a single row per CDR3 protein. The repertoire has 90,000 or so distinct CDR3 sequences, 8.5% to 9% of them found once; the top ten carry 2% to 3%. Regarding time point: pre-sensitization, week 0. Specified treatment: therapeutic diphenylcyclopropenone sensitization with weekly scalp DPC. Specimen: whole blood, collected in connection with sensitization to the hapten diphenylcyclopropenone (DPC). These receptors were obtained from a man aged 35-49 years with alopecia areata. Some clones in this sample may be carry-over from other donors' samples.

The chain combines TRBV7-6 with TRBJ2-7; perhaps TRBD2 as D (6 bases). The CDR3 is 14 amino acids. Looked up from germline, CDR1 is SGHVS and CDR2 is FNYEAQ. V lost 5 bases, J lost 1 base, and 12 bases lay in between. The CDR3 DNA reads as TGTGCCAGCAGCCTCGGGACTGATTCCTACGAGCAGTACTTC. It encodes CASSLGTDSYEQYF.

CDR3 region: CASSFRTSFNEQFF. The CDR3 nucleotides are TGTGCCAGCAGCTTCCGGACTAGTTTCAATGAGCAGTTCTTC. The chain is built from TRBV11-2 and TRBJ2-1; TRBD2 agrees at 7 bases. CDR1 is SGHAT and CDR2 is FQNNGV in the germline V gene. The CDR3 spans 14 residues. The V segment lost 3 bases and the J segment 6 bases; nucleotides outside the gene matches: 5.

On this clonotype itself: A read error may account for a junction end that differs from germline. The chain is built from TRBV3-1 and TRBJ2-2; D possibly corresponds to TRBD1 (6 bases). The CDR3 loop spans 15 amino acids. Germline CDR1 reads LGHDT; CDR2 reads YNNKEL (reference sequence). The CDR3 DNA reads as TGTGCCAGCAGCCCCAGATCCCTGGGGGCAGGGGAGCTGATTTTT. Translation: CASSPRSLGAGELIF.

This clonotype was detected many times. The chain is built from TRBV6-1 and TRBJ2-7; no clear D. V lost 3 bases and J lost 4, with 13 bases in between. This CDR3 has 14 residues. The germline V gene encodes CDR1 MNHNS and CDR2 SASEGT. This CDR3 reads CASSDGVGVYEQYV. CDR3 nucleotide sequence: TGTGCCAGCAGTGATGGGGTCGGAGTGTACGAGCAGTACGTC.

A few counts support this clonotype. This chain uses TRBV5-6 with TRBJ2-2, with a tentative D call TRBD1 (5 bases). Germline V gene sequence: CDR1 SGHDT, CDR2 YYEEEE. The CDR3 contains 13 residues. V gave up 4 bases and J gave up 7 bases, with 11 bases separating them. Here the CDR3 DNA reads TGTGCCAGCAGCGTCCAGGGCATCGGGGAGCTGTTTTTT. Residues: CASSVQGIGELFF.

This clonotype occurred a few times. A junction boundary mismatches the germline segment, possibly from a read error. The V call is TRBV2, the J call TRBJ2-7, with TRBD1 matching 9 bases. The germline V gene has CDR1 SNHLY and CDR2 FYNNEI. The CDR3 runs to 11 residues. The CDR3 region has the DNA TGTGCCAGCGGGGTGGGGGACAGGGCCCAATTC. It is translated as CASGVGDRAQF.

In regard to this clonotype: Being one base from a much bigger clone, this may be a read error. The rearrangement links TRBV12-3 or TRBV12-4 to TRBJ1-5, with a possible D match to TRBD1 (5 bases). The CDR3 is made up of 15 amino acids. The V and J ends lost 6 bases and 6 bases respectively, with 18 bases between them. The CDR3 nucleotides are TGTGCCAGCAGACGGGTCAGGGTGGATTTTCAGCCCCAGCATTTT. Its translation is CASRRVRVDFQPQHF.

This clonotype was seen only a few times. The CDR3 DNA is TGTGCCAGCAGTTACATGGGGGGGACCAATTCACCCCTCCACTTT. It encodes CASSYMGGTNSPLHF. J is TRBJ1-6 and V is TRBV6-5; D may be TRBD1 (5 bases). Germline assignment: CDR1 MNHEY and CDR2 SVGAGI. V dropped 2 bases and J dropped 7 bases, with 12 bases sitting between them. This CDR3 is built from 15 residues.

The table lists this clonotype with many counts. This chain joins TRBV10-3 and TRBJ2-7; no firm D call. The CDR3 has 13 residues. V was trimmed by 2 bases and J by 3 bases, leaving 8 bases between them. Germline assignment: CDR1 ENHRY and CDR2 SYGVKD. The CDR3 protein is CAISERNHYEQYV. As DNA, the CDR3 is TGTGCCATCAGTGAGAGGAACCACTACGAGCAGTACGTC.

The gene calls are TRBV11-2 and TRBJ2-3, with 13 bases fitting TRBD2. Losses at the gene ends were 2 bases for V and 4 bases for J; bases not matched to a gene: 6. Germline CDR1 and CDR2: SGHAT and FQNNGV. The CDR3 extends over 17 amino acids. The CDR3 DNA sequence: TGTGCCAGCAGCTTAAATCCTACTAGCGGGAGGGCAGATACGCAGTATTTT. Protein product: CASSLNPTSGRADTQYF.

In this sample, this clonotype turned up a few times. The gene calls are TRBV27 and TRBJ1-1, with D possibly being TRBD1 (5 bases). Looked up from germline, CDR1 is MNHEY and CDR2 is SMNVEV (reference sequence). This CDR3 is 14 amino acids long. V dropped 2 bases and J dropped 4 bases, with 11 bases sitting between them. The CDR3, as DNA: TGTGCCAGCAGTTTAAGGTGGGGGGGCACTGAAGCTTTCTTT. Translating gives CASSLRWGGTEAFF.

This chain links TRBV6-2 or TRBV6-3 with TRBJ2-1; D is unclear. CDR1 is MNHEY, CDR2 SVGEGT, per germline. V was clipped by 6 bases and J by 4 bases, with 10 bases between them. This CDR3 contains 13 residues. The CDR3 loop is CASSRFGYNEQFF. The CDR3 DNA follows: TGTGCCAGCAGCCGTTTCGGGTACAATGAGCAGTTCTTC.

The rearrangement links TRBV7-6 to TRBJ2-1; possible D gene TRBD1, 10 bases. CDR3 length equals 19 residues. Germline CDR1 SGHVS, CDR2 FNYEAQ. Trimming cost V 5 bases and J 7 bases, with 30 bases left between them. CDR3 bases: TGTGCCAGCAGCCCCGGGACAGGGGAAGGTTGGCGGGAGGGGAATGAGCAGTTCTTC. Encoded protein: CASSPGTGEGWREGNEQFF.

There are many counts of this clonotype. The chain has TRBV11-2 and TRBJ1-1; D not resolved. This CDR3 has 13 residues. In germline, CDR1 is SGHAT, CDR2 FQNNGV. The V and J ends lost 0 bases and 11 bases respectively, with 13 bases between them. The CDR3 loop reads CASSLDRTLDAFF. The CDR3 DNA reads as TGTGCCAGCAGCTTAGATCGGACTCTCGACGCTTTCTTT.